The source of this T cell receptor (beta chain) is a study of CD8 T cells in ankylosing spondylitis. Study results and caveats: Relatively rare in peripheral blood, disease-linked clones were also CD8+. One TCR beta motif, made up of 7 or 8 highly homologous variants, appeared characteristic of ankylosing spondylitis blood.

Ten or more counts support this clonotype. Its antigen is unidentified. TCRdb reprocessed the 5' RACE reads via MiXCR and lists one record per CDR3 protein. The sample yields about 440,000 distinct CDR3 sequences, 15% to 20% seen once. The germline V gene encodes CDR1 LGHNA and CDR2 YNFKEQ. Trimming took 6 bases from V and 2 from J; bases not matched to a gene: 10. The CDR3 spans 15 residues. Material for sequencing was blood, either unsorted or a sorted T cell fraction (not recorded which). This TCR was recovered from a male donor with ankylosing spondylitis. The J gene is TRBJ2-7, the V gene TRBV4-2; 7 bases line up with TRBD1. CDR3 protein: CASRSDTGTAYEQYF. The DNA for the CDR3 is TGTGCCAGCAGGTCAGATACCGGGACAGCCTACGAGCAGTACTTC.